This T cell receptor beta chain was sequenced in a study of shared clonotypes between healthy human individuals. Study at large: Per-donor plates numbered three CD4 naive, three CD4 memory, two CD8 naive and one CD8 memory.

CDR3 length equals 11 residues. Trimming removed 5 bases from V and 5 bases from J, with 6 bases in between. Per germline, CDR1 SGHDT and CDR2 YYEEEE. General study findings and limits: Clonotypes shared by all four donors outscored non-shared clonotypes in generation probability.

Sorted-subset replicate PCRs used 150 to 250 ng of genomic DNA. This amount corresponded to tens of thousands of T cell genomes. Using immunoSEQ multiplex PCR, the repertoire was profiled, and TCRdb retains in-frame clones only, with some absent. Of 2 million to 2.5 million clones in the sample, roughly 93% were seen once. Every donor was a Caucasian adult from Nashville, Tennessee. Comment on this clone: The target antigen is unknown.

The chain is built from TRBV5-6 and TRBJ2-3; D is undetermined. Input material: naive CD4+ T cells from PBMCs. Sample subset: CD45RA+ positively selected. This receptor was obtained from a man aged 18 to 30 in good health. Some clones in this sample may be carry-over from other donors' samples. CDR3 DNA sequence: TGTGCCAGCAGGGTAGGAGATACGCAGTATTTT. Its translation is CASRVGDTQYF.